This TCR beta chain is from a study of blood T cell repertoires in COVID-19. Study as a whole: PBMCs, B-cell-depleted T cells, or T cells provided the cDNA or gDNA that made up the material.

As handled by the study authors: It was from reference gene primer amplification that nucleated cell counts were estimated. Here immunoSEQ multiplex PCR was the method, and the copy in TCRdb shows in-frame clones only, minus some. Clone size and the V and J calls come from that table; the DNA yielded D and trimming. The table includes around 400,000 clones, more than 70% detected once. Those enrolled in Seattle joined during active infection and were followed longitudinally afterward. This clone was counted a few times. The TCR originated in a woman aged 60-75 years with COVID-19, enrolled during active disease. Sequencing input: peripheral blood.

CDR3 sequence (DNA): TGCGCCAGCAGCCGGGACAGGGAGACCCAGTACTTC. Encoded protein: CASSRDRETQYF. The rearrangement joins TRBV4-1 to TRBJ2-5; 8 bases align to TRBD1. Germline CDR1 reads MGHRA; CDR2 reads YSYEKL. Unmatched junction bases numbered 0, after V lost 4 bases and J lost 5 bases. The CDR3 is 12 residues long.